This T cell receptor beta chain derives from a study of OX40 agonist ivuxolimab in advanced cancers. Trimming pared 2 bases from V and 0 bases from J, leaving 5 bases between. The V gene's germline CDR1 is MNHNY and CDR2 SVGAGI (reference sequence). The CDR3 extends over 14 amino acids. Only in-frame clones appear in the TCRdb table, and some are missing; sequencing was by immunoSEQ multiplex PCR. The sample carries under 100,000 clones, 84% recorded once. V and J are TRBV6-6 and TRBJ2-4, with D unresolved. The starting material was CD4+ or CD8+ T cells sorted from blood, obtained in a trial of the OX40 agonist ivuxolimab. The clonotype originates from an adult with an advanced solid tumor such as melanoma, head and neck, liver or kidney cancer. CDR3 amino acids: CASSYDLAKNIQYF. In DNA, the CDR3 is TGTGCCAGCAGTTACGACTTAGCCAAAAACATTCAGTACTTC.